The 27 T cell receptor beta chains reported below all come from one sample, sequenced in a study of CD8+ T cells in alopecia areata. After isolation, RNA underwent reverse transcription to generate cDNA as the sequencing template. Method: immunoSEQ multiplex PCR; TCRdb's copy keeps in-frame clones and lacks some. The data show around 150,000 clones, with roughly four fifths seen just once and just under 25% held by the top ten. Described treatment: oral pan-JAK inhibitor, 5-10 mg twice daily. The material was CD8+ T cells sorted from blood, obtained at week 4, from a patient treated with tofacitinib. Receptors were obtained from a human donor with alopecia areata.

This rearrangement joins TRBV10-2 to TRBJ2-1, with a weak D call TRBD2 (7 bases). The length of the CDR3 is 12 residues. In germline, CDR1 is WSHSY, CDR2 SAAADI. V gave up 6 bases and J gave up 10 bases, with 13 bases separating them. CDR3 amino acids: CASSPGGQEQFF. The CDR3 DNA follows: TGCGCCAGCAGCCCGGGGGGCCAGGAGCAGTTCTTC.

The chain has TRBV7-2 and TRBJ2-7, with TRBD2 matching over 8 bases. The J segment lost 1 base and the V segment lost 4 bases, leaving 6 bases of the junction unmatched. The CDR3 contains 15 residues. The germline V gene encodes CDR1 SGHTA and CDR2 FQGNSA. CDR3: CASSWDSGNSYEQYF. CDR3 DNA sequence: TGTGCCAGCAGCTGGGATAGCGGGAATTCCTACGAGCAGTACTTC.

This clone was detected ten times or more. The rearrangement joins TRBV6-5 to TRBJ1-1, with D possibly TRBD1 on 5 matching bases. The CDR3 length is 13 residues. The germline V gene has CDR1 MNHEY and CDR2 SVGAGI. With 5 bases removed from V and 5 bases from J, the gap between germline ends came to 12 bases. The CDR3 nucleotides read TGTGCCAGCAGTCTCGAATGGGGGACTGAAGCTTTCTTT. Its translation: CASSLEWGTEAFF.

CDR3 region: CASCGHAAYNEQFF. The DNA of the CDR3 is TGTGCCAGCTGCGGGCACGCCGCCTACAATGAGCAGTTCTTC. V gene TRBV6-1 combines with J gene TRBJ2-1; D possibly corresponds to TRBD2 (5 bases). Germline lookup yields CDR1 MNHNS and CDR2 SASEGT. The length of the CDR3 is 14 residues. Trimming removed 8 bases at V and 2 bases at J, with 13 bases between.

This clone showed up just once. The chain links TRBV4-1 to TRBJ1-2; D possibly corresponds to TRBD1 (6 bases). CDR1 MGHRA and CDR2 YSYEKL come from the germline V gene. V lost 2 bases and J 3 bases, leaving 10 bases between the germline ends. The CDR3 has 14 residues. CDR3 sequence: CASSQINRDYGYTF. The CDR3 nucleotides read TGCGCCAGCAGCCAAATAAACAGGGACTATGGCTACACCTTC.

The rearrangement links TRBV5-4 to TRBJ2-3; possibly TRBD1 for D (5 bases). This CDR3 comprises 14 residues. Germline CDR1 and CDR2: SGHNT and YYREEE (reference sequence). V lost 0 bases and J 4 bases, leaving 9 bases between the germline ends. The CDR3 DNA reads TGTGCCAGCAGCTTGGTTGGGGCCGCAGATACGCAGTATTTT. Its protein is CASSLVGAADTQYF. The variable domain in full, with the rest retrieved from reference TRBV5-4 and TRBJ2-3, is ETGVTQSPTHLIKTRGQQVTLRCSSQSGHNTVSWYQQALGQGPQFIFQYYREEENGRGNFPPRFSGLQFPNYSSELNVNALELDDSALYLCASSLVGAADTQYFGPGTRLTVL.

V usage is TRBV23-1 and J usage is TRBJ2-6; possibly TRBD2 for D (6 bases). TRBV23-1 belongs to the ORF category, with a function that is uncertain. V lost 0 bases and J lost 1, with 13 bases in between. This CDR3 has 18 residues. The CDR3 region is CASSQSIGGPSGANVLTF. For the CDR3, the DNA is TGCGCCAGCAGTCAATCCATTGGAGGGCCATCTGGGGCCAACGTCCTGACTTTC.

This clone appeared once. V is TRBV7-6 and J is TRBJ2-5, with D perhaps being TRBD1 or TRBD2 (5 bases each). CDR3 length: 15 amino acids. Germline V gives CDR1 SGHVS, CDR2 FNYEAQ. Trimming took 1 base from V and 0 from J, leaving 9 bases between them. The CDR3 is CASSLVATDQETQYF. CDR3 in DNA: TGTGCCAGCAGCTTAGTAGCGACAGACCAAGAGACCCAGTACTTC.

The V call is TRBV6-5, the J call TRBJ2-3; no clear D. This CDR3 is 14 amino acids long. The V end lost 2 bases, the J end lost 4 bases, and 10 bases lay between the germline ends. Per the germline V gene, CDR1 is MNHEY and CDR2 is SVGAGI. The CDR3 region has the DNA TGTGCCAGCAGTTACCAGTGGTCAGCAGATACGCAGTATTTT. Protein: CASSYQWSADTQYF.

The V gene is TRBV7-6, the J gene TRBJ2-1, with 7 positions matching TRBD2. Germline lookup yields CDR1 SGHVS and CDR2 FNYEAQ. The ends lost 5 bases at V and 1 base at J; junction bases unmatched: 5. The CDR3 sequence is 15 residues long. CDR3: CASSRSGVSYNEQFF. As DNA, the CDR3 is TGTGCCAGCAGCCGGAGCGGGGTTTCCTACAATGAGCAGTTCTTC.

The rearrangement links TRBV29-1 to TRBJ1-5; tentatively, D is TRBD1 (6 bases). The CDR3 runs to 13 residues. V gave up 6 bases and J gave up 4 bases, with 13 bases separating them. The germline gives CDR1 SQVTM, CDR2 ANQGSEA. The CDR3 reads CSVRQAPNQPQHF. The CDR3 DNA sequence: TGCAGCGTGAGACAGGCCCCTAATCAGCCCCAGCATTTT.

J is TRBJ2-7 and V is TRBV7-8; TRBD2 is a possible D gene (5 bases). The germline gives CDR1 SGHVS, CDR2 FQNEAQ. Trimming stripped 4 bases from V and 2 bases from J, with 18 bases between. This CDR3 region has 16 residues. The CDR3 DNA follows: TGTGCCAGCAGCTCGATAGCGTCCGGCACCCCCTACGAGCAGTACTTC. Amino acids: CASSSIASGTPYEQYF.

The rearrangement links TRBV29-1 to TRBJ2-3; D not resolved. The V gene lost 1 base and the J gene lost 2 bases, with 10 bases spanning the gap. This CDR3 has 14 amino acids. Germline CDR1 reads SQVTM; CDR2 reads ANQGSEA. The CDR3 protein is CSVEGLGLTDTQYF. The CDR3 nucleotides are TGCAGCGTTGAAGGCCTAGGTCTCACAGATACGCAGTATTTT.

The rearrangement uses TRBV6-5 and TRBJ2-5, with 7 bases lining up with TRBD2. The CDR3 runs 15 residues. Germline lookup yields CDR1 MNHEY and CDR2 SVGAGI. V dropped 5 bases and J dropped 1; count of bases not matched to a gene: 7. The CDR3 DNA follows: TGTGCCAGCAGTACCTCGGGGGGACGCCAAGAGACCCAGTACTTC. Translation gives CASSTSGGRQETQYF.

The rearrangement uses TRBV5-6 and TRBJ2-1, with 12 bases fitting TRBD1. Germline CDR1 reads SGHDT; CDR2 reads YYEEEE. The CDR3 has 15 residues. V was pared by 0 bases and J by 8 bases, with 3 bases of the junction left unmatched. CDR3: CASSLAGTGGDEQFF. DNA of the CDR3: TGTGCCAGCAGCTTGGCAGGGACAGGGGGCGATGAGCAGTTCTTC.

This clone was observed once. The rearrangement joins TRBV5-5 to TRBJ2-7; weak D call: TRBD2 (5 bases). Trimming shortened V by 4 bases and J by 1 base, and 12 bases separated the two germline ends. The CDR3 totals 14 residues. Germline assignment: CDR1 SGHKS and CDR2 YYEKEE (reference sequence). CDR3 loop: CASSPLPGSYEQYF. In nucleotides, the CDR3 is TGTGCCAGCAGCCCGCTTCCGGGATCCTACGAGCAGTACTTC.

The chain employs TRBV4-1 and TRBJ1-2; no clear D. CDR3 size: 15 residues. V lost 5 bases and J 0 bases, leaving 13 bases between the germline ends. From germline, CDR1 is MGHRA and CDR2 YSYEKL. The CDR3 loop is CASSLAVLANYGYTF. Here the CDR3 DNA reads TGCGCCAGCAGCTTAGCCGTCTTAGCTAACTATGGCTACACCTTC.

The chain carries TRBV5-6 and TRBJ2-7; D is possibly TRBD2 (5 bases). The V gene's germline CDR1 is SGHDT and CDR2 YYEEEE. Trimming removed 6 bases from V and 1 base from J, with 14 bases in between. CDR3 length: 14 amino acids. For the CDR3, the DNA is TGTGCCAGCATCCAGAGAGGGTTTTCCTACGAGCAGTACTTC. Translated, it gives CASIQRGFSYEQYF.

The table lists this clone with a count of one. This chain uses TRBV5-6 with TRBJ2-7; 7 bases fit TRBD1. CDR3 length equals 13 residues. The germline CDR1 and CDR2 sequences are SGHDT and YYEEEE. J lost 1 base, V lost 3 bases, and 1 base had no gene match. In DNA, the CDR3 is TGTGCCAGCAGCTGGGACAGATCCTACGAGCAGTACTTC. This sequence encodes CASSWDRSYEQYF.

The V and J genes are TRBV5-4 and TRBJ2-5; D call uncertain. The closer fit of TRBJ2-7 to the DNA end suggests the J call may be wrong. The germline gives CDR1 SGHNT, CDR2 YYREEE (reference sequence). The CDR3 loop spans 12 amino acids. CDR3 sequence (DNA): TGTGCCAGCAGCTTGGATGGCCACGAGCAGTACTTC. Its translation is CASSLDGHEQYF.

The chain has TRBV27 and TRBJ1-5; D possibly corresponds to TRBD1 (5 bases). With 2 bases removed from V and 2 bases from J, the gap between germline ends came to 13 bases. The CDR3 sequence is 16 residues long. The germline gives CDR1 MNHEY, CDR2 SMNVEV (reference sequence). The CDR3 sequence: CASSLDARAGNQPQHF. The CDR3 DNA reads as TGTGCCAGCAGTTTAGATGCCAGGGCGGGCAATCAGCCCCAGCATTTT.

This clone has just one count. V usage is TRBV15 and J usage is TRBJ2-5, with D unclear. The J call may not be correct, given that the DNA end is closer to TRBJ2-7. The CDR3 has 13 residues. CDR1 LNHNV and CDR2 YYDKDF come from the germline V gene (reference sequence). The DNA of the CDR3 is TGTGCCACCAGCAGAGGTAGATCCTACGAGCAGTACTTC. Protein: CATSRGRSYEQYF.

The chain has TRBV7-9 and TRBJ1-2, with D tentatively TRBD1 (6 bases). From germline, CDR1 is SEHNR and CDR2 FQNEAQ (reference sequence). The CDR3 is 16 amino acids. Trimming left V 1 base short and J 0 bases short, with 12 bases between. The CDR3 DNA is TGTGCCAGCAGCTTAGGGACAGCTCAACCTAACTATGGCTACACCTTC. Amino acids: CASSLGTAQPNYGYTF.

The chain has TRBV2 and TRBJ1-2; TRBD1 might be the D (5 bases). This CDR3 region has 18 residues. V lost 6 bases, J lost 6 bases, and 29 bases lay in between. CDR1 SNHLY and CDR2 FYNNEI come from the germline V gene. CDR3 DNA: TGTGCCAGCAGAGGGTCGAGGGGCCCCTCGTCAGTTAGTCATGGCTACACCTTC. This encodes CASRGSRGPSSVSHGYTF.

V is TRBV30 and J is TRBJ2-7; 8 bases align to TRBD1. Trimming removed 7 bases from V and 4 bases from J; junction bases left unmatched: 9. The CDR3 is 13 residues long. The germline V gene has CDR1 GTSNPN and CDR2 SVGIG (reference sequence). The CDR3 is CASSTGATYEQYF. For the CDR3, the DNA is TGTGCCTCTTCGACAGGGGCGACGTACGAGCAGTACTTC.

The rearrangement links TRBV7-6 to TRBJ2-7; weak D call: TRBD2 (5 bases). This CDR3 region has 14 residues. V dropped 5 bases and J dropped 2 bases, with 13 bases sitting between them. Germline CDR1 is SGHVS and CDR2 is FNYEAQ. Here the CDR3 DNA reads TGTGCCAGCAGCCCTAGTTCGGGGACCTACGAGCAGTACTTC. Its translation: CASSPSSGTYEQYF.

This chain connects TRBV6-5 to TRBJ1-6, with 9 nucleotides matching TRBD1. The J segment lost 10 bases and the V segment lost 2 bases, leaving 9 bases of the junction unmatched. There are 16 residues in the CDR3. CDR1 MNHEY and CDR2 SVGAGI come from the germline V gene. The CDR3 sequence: CASSYGPGQGSSPLHF. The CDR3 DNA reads TGTGCCAGCAGTTACGGTCCGGGACAGGGATCCTCACCCCTCCACTTT.